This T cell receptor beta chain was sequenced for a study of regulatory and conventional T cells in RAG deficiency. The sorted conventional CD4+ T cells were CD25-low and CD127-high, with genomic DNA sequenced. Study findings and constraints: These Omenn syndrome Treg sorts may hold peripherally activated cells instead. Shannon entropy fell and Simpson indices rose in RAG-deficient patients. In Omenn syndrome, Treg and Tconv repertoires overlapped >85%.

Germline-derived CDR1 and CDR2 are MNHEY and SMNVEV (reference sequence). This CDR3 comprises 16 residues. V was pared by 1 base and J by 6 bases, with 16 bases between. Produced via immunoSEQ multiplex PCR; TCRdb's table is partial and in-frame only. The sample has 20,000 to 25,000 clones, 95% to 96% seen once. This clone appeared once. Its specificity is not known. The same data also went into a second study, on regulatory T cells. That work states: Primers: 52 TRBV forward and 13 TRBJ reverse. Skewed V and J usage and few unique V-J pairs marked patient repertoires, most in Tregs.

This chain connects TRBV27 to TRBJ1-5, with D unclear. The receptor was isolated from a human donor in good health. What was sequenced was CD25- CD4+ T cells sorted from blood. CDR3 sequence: CASSLWAEGRTQPQHF. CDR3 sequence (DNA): TGTGCCAGCAGTTTATGGGCGGAGGGAAGGACTCAGCCCCAGCATTTT.